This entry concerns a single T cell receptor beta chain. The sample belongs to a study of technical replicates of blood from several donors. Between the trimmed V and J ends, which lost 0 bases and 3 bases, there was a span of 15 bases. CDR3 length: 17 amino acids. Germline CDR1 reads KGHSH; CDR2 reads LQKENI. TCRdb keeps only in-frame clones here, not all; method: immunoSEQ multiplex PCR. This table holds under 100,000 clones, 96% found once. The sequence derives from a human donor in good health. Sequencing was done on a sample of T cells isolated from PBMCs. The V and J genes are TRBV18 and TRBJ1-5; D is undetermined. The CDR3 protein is CASSPPGSIKPNQPQHF. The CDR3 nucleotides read TGTGCCAGCTCACCACCGGGCAGCATCAAACCCAATCAGCCCCAGCATTTT.